This paragraph reports one TCR beta chain. Individuals in the exposed group had encountered a COVID-19 case within 2 weeks preceding study entry. Germline lookup yields CDR1 LGHDT and CDR2 YNNKEL (reference sequence). Trimming left V 4 bases short and J 8 bases short, with 11 bases between. The CDR3 is made up of 13 amino acids. This sample is part of a study of blood T cell repertoires in COVID-19. Study-level background: From T cells, B-cell-depleted T cells, or PBMCs came the material, which was cDNA or gDNA.

Method: immunoSEQ multiplex PCR; TCRdb's copy keeps in-frame clones and lacks some. Here the sample spans about 260,000 clones, approximately 88% being singletons. This chain links TRBV3-1 (or the pseudogene TRBV3-2) with TRBJ2-2; D might be TRBD2 (6 bases). Material: PBMCs or T cells enriched from blood (not recorded which). The clonotype was recovered from a middle-aged woman who had been exposed to COVID-19. For the CDR3, the DNA is TGTGCCAGCAGCCCTGGGACTTTAGGGGAGCTGTTTTTT. As protein: CASSPGTLGELFF.